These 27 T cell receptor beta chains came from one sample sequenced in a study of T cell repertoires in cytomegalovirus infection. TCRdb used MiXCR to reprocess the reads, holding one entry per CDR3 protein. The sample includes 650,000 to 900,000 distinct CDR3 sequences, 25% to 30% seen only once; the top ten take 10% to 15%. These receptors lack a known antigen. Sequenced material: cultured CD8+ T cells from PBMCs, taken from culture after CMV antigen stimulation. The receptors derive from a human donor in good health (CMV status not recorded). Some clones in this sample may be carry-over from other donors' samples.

The CDR3 sequence: CSADNSGTGHFPTYGYTF. As DNA, the CDR3 is TGCAGCGCAGATAACTCCGGGACAGGCCATTTTCCTACCTATGGCTACACCTTC. J is TRBJ1-2 and V is TRBV29-1; 8 bases are shared with TRBD1. CDR1 and CDR2 (germline): SQVTM, ANQGSEA. CDR3 length: 18 amino acids. The V gene end was trimmed by 7 bases and the J gene end by 4 bases; junction bases not matched to a gene: 23.

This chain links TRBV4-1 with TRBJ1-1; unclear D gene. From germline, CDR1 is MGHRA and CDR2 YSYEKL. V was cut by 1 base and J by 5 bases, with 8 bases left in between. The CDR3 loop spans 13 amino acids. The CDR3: CASSQARWTEAFF. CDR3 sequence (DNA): TGCGCCAGCAGCCAAGCCCGGTGGACTGAAGCTTTCTTT.

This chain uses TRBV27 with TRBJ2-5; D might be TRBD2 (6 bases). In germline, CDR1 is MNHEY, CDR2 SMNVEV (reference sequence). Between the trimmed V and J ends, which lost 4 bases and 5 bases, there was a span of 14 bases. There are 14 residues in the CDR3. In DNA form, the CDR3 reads TGTGCCAGCAGTTCCAGATCCGGAGGGGAGACCCAGTACTTC. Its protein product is CASSSRSGGETQYF.

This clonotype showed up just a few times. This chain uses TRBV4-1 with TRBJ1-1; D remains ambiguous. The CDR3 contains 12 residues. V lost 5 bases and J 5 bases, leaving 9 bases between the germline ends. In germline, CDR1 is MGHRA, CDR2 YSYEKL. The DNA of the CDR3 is TGCGCCAGCAGCGGAGGAGAGACTGAAGCTTTCTTT. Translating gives CASSGGETEAFF.

This CDR3 reads CASSLIATGTNTGELFF. The CDR3 DNA follows: TGCGCCAGCAGCTTGATAGCGACAGGGACGAACACCGGGGAGCTGTTTTTT. V gene TRBV5-1 combines with J gene TRBJ2-2; 7 bases are shared with TRBD1. The CDR3 extends over 17 amino acids. Looked up from germline, CDR1 is SGHRS and CDR2 is YFSETQ. J gave up 0 bases and V 1 base, and 6 bases lay outside the gene matches.

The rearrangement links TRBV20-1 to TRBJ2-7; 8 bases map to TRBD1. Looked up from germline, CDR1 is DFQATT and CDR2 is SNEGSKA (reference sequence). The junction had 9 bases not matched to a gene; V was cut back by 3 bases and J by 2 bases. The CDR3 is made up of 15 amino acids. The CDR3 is CSARDTGTGPYEQYV. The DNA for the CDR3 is TGCAGTGCTAGGGATACCGGGACAGGACCCTACGAGCAGTACGTC.

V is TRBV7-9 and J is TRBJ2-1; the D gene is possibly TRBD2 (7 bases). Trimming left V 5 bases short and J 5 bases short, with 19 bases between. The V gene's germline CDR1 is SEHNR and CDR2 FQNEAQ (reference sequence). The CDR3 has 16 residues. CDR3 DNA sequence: TGTGCCAGCAGCCCCCCGGAGGGGGGGGAAGACAATGAGCAGTTCTTC. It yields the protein CASSPPEGGEDNEQFF.

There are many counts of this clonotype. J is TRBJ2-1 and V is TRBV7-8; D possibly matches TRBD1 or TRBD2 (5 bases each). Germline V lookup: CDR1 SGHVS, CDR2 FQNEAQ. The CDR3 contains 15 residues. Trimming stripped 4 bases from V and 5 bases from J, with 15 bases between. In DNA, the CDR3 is TGTGCCAGCAGCTCGGAGTGGGGGATAAACAATGAGCAGTTCTTC. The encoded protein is CASSSEWGINNEQFF.

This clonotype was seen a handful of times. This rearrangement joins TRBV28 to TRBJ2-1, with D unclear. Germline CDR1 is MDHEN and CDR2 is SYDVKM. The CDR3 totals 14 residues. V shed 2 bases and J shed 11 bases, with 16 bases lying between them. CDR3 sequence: CASSLSPLRTKQFF. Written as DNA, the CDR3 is TGTGCCAGCAGTTTAAGTCCCTTGAGGACCAAGCAGTTCTTC.

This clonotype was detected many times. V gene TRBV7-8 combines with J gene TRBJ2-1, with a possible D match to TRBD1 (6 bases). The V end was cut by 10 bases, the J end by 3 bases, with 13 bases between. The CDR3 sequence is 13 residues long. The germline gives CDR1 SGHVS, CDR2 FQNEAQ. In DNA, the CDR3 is TGTGCCACACACAGGGATTACTACAATGAGCAGTTCTTC. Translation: CATHRDYYNEQFF. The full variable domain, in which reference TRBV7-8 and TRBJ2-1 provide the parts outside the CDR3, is GAGVSQSPRYKVAKRGQDVALRCDPISGHVSLFWYQQALGQGPEFLTYFQNEAQLDKSGLPSDRFFAERPEGSVSTLKIQRTQQEDSAVYLCATHRDYYNEQFFGPGTRLTVL.

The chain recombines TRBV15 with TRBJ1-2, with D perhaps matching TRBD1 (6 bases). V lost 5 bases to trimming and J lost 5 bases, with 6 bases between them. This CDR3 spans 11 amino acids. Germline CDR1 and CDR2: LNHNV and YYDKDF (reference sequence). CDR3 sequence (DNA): TGTGCCACCAGCCAGGGGTATGGCTACACCTTC. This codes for CATSQGYGYTF.

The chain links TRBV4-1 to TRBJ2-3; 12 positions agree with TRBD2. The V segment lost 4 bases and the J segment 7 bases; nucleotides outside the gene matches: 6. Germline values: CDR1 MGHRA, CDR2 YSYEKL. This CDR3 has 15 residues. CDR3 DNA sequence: TGCGCCAGCAGCCCTCTAGCGGGGGGGCCGAATACGCAGTATTTT. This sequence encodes CASSPLAGGPNTQYF.

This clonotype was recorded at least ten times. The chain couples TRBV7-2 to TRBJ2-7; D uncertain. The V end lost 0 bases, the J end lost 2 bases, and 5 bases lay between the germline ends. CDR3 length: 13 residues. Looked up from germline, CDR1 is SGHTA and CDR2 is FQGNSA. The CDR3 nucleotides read TGTGCCAGCAGCTTAGCGGCAGCCTACGAGCAGTACGTC. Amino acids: CASSLAAAYEQYV.

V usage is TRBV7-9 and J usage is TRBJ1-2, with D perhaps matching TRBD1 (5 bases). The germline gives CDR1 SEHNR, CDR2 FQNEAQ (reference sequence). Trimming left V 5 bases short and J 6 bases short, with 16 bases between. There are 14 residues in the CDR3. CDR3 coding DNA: TGTGCCAGCAGCCTAGGGGCGGGGCAGGATGGCTACACCTTC. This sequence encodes CASSLGAGQDGYTF.

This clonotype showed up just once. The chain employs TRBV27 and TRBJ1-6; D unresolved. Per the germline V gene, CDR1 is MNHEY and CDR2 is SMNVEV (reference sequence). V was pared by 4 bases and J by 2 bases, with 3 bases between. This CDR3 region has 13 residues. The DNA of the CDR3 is TGTGCCAGCAGTTCGGCCTATAATTCACCCCTCCACTTT. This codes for CASSSAYNSPLHF.

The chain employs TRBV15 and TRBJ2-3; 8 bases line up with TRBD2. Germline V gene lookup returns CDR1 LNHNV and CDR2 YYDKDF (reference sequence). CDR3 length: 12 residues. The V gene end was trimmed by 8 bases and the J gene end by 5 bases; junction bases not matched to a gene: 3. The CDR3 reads CATAGGRDTQYF. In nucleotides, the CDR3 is TGTGCCACCGCGGGGGGAAGAGATACGCAGTATTTT.

CDR3 DNA: TGTGCCAGCAGCTTAGGCCATCGGGTCGGTAACTATGGCTACACCTTC. Translated: CASSLGHRVGNYGYTF. The chain recombines TRBV13 with TRBJ1-2; no clear D. Germline loops: CDR1 PRHDT, CDR2 FYEKMQ (reference sequence). This CDR3 has 16 residues. Trimming stripped 0 bases from V and 1 base from J, with 12 bases between.

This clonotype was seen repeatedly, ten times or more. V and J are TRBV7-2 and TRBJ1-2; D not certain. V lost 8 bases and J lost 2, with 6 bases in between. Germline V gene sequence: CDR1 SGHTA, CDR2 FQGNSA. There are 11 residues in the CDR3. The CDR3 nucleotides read TGTGCCAGCCTTACAAACTATGGCTACACCTTC. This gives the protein CASLTNYGYTF.

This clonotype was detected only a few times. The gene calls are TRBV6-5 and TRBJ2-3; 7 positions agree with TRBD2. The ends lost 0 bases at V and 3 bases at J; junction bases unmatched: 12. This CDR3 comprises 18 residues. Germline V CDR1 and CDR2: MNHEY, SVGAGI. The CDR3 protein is CASSYSTIQRGGTDTQYF. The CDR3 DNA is TGTGCCAGCAGTTACTCGACTATCCAGCGGGGTGGTACAGATACGCAGTATTTT.

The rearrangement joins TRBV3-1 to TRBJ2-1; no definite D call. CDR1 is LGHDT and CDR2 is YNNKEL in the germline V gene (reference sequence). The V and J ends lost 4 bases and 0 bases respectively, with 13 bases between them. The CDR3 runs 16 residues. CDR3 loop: CASSPTRLSSYNEQFF. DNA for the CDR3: TGTGCCAGCAGCCCCACCCGACTGAGCTCCTACAATGAGCAGTTCTTC.

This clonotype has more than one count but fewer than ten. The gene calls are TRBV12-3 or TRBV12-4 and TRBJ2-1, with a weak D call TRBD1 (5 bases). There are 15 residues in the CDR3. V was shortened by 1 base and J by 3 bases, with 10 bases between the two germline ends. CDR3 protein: CASSLEVRVYNEQFF. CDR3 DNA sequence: TGTGCCAGCAGTTTAGAGGTCAGGGTCTACAATGAGCAGTTCTTC.

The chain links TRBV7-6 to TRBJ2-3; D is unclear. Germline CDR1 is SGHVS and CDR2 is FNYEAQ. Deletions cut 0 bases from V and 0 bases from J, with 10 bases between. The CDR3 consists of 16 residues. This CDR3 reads CASSLAVAPSTDTQYF. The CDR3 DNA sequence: TGTGCCAGCAGCTTAGCGGTGGCCCCTAGCACAGATACGCAGTATTTT.

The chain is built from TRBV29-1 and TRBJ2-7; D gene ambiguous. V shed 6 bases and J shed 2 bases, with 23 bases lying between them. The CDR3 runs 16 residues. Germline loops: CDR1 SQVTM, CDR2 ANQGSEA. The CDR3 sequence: CSVTFSDTISPYEQYF. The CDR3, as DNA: TGCAGCGTGACCTTTTCCGACACAATCTCCCCCTACGAGCAGTACTTC.

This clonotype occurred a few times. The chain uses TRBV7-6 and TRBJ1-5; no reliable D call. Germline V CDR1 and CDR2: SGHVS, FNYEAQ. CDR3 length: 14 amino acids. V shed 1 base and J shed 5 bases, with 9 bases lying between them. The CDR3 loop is CASSLGAVYQPQHF. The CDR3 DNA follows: TGTGCCAGCAGCTTAGGGGCAGTATATCAGCCCCAGCATTTT.

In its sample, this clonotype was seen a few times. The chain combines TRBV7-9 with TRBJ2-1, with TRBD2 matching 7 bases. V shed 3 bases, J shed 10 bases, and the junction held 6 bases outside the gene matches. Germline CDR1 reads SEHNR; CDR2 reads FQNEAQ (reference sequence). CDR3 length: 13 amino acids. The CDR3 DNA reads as TGTGCCAGCAGCTTCCGGGAGGTCAGGGAGCAGTTCTTC. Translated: CASSFREVREQFF.

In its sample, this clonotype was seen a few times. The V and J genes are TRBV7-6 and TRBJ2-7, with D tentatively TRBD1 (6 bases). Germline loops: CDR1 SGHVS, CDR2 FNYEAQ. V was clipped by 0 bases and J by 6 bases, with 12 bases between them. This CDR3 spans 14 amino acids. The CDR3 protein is CASSLAGDNPEQYV. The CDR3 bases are TGTGCCAGCAGCTTAGCGGGGGACAACCCCGAGCAGTACGTC.

CDR3 in DNA: TGTGCCACCAGCAGAGATCTGGAGACTAGACGGTTTTACAATGAGCAGTTCTTC. It translates to CATSRDLETRRFYNEQFF. V usage is TRBV15 and J usage is TRBJ2-1; D perhaps matches TRBD2 (6 bases). There are 18 residues in the CDR3. Germline V lookup: CDR1 LNHNV, CDR2 YYDKDF (reference sequence). Trimming left V 0 bases short and J 4 bases short, with 19 bases between.